Sequencing of this TCR beta chain was carried out in a study of identical twins. Germline lookup yields CDR1 SGHRS and CDR2 YFSETQ. V lost 4 bases and J lost 6; bases outside the gene matches: 5. The CDR3 covers 14 residues. From the 5' RACE reads, TCRdb called clonotypes with MiXCR, one entry per CDR3 protein. The sample consists of approximately 600,000 distinct CDR3 sequences, approximately 9.6% of them appearing once. This clonotype occurred a few times. The same specimen was also included in a second study, on yellow fever vaccine responses in identical twins.

This sequence was found in a woman aged 18-29 years in good health. The J gene is TRBJ2-1, the V gene TRBV5-1; 9 bases align to TRBD2. Material for sequencing was PBMCs. This chain's CDR3 is CASSGAGGPNEQFF. The CDR3 DNA follows: TGCGCCAGCAGCGGAGCGGGGGGTCCCAATGAGCAGTTCTTC. The full variable domain, its missing parts supplied by reference TRBV5-1 and TRBJ2-1, is KAGVTQTPRYLIKTRGQQVTLSCSPISGHRSVSWYQQTPGQGLQFLFEYFSETQRNKGNFPGRFSGRQFSNSRSEMNVSTLELGDSALYLCASSGAGGPNEQFFGPGTRLTVL.